The T cell receptor beta chain under discussion was sequenced for a study of cytomegalovirus exposure and HLA in healthy donors. Only in-frame clones appear in the TCRdb table, and some are missing; sequencing was by immunoSEQ multiplex PCR. This sample has about 180,000 clones, with around 85% found just once. V lost 2 bases and J lost 5, with 15 bases in between. Germline CDR1 reads SNHLY; CDR2 reads FYNNEI. The CDR3 loop spans 15 amino acids. The chain couples TRBV2 to TRBJ2-5; D is possibly TRBD1 (5 bases). The specimen was PBMCs. The receptor's source is a man aged 18 to 35 in good health and CMV-seropositive. The CDR3 sequence: CASSELGFQGETQYF. The DNA for the CDR3 is TGTGCCAGCAGTGAATTGGGGTTCCAGGGTGAGACCCAGTACTTC.